This T cell receptor (beta chain) was retrieved from a study of T cells in Graves' hyperthyroidism and ophthalmopathy. Authors of the study amplified TCR beta CDR3 regions from RNA transcripts. First-round RT-PCR with HTBI primers amplified the TCR CDR3 region. MiXCR, applied by TCRdb to the multiplex PCR reads, yields one record per CDR3 protein. The table records approximately 510,000 distinct CDR3 sequences, less than 25% of them present only once. The study left out patients who had uncontrolled infection, other autoimmune disease, pregnancy or lactation. The germline V gene has CDR1 MNHEY and CDR2 SVGAGI. This CDR3 comprises 15 residues. Trimming pared 2 bases from V and 11 bases from J, leaving 16 bases between. This clonotype was observed at least ten times. Its antigen is unknown. Study conclusions and caveats: In the blood, most expanded thyroid clonotypes above 0.001 appeared as well. Onset of ophthalmopathy came a median roughly 6.9 months after the model predicted it. Ophthalmopathy and stable hyperthyroidism were separated by a 13 V-J model.

The source of this sequence is a man younger than 30 with Graves' hyperthyroidism. V is TRBV6-5 and J is TRBJ1-6; D is uncertain. The sequencing sample was made of blood. CDR3 sequence: CASSYRRPPLAPLHF. CDR3 sequence (DNA): TGTGCCAGCAGTTACCGTAGGCCTCCACTGGCACCCCTCCACTTT.